Below, 4 T cell receptor beta chains from the same sample are listed, as sequenced in a study of graft-versus-host responses after intestinal transplantation. Some clones are missing from TCRdb's copy, which holds only in-frame ones; the method was immunoSEQ multiplex PCR. The sample has about 21,000 clones; approximately 40% are singletons. The culture paired approximately 200,000 irradiated violet-dye-labeled stimulators with approximately 200,000 CFSE-labeled responders. This specimen was alloreactive CD8+ T cells from a mixed lymphocyte reaction culture, taken before intestinal transplant. The subset is: CFSE-low proliferating T cells sorted from roughly six-day pre-transplant mixed lymphocyte reaction (GvH or HvG direction). The receptor source for this set is a human patient who received an intestinal transplant.

This clone turned up a few times. The chain uses TRBV11-2 and TRBJ2-3; D possibly corresponds to TRBD2 (6 bases). Looked up from germline, CDR1 is SGHAT and CDR2 is FQNNGV. The CDR3 sequence is 15 residues long. V lost 5 bases to trimming and J lost 2 bases, with 14 bases between them. CDR3 protein: CASSRGLGNTDTQYF. The CDR3 DNA sequence: TGTGCCAGCAGCCGGGGACTTGGTAACACAGATACGCAGTATTTT.

This clone has only a few counts. The chain uses TRBV7-6 and TRBJ1-5; TRBD1 might be the D (5 bases). Germline-derived CDR1 and CDR2 are SGHVS and FNYEAQ. Trimming shortened V by 5 bases and J by 5 bases, and 13 bases separated the two germline ends. This CDR3 has 14 residues. CDR3 loop: CASSPGTGDQPQHF. The CDR3 nucleotides are TGTGCCAGCAGCCCTGGGACGGGCGATCAGCCCCAGCATTTT.

This chain links TRBV7-9 with TRBJ2-7; D is uncertain. The germline V gene has CDR1 SEHNR and CDR2 FQNEAQ (reference sequence). V was shortened by 3 bases and J by 3 bases, with 15 bases between the two germline ends. The CDR3 spans 15 residues. The CDR3 protein is CASSFLTNAGYEQYF. CDR3 sequence (DNA): TGTGCCAGCAGCTTTCTGACAAATGCAGGCTACGAGCAGTACTTC.

This chain connects TRBV5-4 to TRBJ2-1; TRBD1 matches at 7 bases. Trimming cost V 4 bases and J 4 bases; bases outside gene matches: 8. The CDR3 runs 15 residues. Germline loops: CDR1 SGHNT, CDR2 YYREEE (reference sequence). The CDR3 sequence is CASSVRQGGYNEQFF. The DNA for the CDR3 is TGTGCCAGCAGCGTGAGACAGGGCGGATACAATGAGCAGTTCTTC.